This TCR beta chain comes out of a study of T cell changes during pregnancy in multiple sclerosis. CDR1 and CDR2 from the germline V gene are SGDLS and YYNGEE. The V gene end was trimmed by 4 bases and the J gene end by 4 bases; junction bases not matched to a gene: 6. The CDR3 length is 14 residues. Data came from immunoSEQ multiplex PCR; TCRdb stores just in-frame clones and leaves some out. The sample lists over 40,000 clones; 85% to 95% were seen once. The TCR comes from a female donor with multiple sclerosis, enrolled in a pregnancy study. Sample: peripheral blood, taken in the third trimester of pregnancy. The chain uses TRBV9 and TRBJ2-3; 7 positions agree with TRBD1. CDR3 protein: CASSPGGRADTQYF. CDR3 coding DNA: TGTGCCAGCAGCCCAGGGGGAAGAGCAGATACGCAGTATTTT.